The source of this T cell receptor (beta chain) is a study of T cell responses to AZD1222 COVID-19 vaccine. Only in-frame clones appear in the TCRdb table, and some are missing; sequencing was by immunoSEQ multiplex PCR. The sample includes around 84,000 clones, just over 90% of them seen just once. Comments on this clone: Its antigen is undetermined.

Overall study findings and caveats: Spike-specific TCR breadth and depth went up after people got two AZD1222 doses.

V lost 7 bases and J lost 7; bases outside the gene matches: 9. Germline V gene lookup returns CDR1 LNHDA and CDR2 SQIVND (reference sequence). This CDR3 is built from 14 residues. This sample comprised peripheral blood, obtained on day 0 of MenACWY control vaccination. The V gene is TRBV19, the J gene TRBJ2-1; 8 positions agree with TRBD1. The TCR sequence derives from an adult in good health. Here the CDR3 reads CASMPGQARNEQFF. Written as DNA, the CDR3 is TGTGCCAGTATGCCGGGACAGGCGAGGAATGAGCAGTTCTTC.